The 10 T cell receptor beta chains presented below share a single source sample, sequenced in a study of OX40 agonist ivuxolimab in advanced cancers. TCRdb's table, derived via immunoSEQ multiplex PCR, lists solely in-frame clones and lacks some. The sample consists of tens of thousands of clones, around 83% of them appearing once. Sequencing was performed on CD4+ or CD8+ T cells sorted from blood, taken in a trial of the OX40 agonist ivuxolimab. These receptors all come from an adult with an advanced solid tumor such as melanoma, head and neck, liver or kidney cancer.

The CDR3 nucleotides are TGTGCCAGCAGCCGGGGGGGTGTGAACACCGGGGAGCTGTTTTTT. Protein: CASSRGGVNTGELFF. V and J are TRBV7-9 and TRBJ2-2; 8 bases line up with TRBD2. This CDR3 has 15 residues. Germline CDR1 is SEHNR and CDR2 is FQNEAQ (reference sequence). V dropped 5 bases and J dropped 1; count of bases not matched to a gene: 3. Based on the CDR3 plus reference TRBV7-9 and TRBJ2-2, the full variable domain is DTGVSQNPRHKITKRGQNVTFRCDPISEHNRLYWYRQTLGQGPEFLTYFQNEAQLEKSRLLSDRFSAERPKGSFSTLEIQRTEQGDSAMYLCASSRGGVNTGELFFGEGSRLTVL.

The V and J genes are TRBV6-4 and TRBJ2-3; tentative D call: TRBD2 (7 bases). V dropped 2 bases and J dropped 3 bases, with 12 bases sitting between them. Germline V gene sequence: CDR1 MRHNA, CDR2 SNTAGT. This CDR3 has 15 amino acids. CDR3 loop: CASSDVGGPTDTQYF. The CDR3 coding sequence is TGTGCCAGCAGTGACGTGGGGGGGCCTACAGATACGCAGTATTTT.

The chain carries TRBV2 and TRBJ2-3; TRBD1 matches at 8 bases. CDR1 and CDR2 (germline): SNHLY, FYNNEI. Losses at the gene ends were 6 bases for V and 1 base for J; bases not matched to a gene: 3. The CDR3 is 14 residues long. CDR3 nucleotides: TGTGCCAGCAGGGCGACAGGGGGCACAGATACGCAGTATTTT. This sequence encodes CASRATGGTDTQYF.

This sequence joins TRBV5-6 and TRBJ1-2; 9 bases are a match to TRBD1. Looked up from germline, CDR1 is SGHDT and CDR2 is YYEEEE. With 3 bases clipped from V and 0 bases from J, the junction kept 0 bases outside the gene matches. The CDR3 is 14 residues long. The CDR3 sequence is CASSWDRANYGYTF. The CDR3 DNA is TGTGCCAGCAGCTGGGACAGGGCTAACTATGGCTACACCTTC.

The chain joins TRBV5-4 to TRBJ2-5; unclear D gene. The J call may not be correct, given that the DNA end is closer to TRBJ2-7. This CDR3 spans 14 amino acids. Germline lookup yields CDR1 SGHNT and CDR2 YYREEE (reference sequence). CDR3 in DNA: TGTGCCAGCAGCTTGGGCTCGAACTCCTACGAGCAGTACTTC. Protein product: CASSLGSNSYEQYF.

The chain has TRBV5-4 and TRBJ2-3; TRBD2 matches 10 bases. V dropped 4 bases and J dropped 0; count of bases not matched to a gene: 14. CDR3 size: 19 residues. Germline V gene sequence: CDR1 SGHNT, CDR2 YYREEE (reference sequence). CDR3 amino acids: CASSLRGSGGAYSTDTQYF. The DNA for the CDR3 is TGTGCCAGCAGCCTCCGGGGGAGCGGGGGGGCATATAGCACAGATACGCAGTATTTT.

This chain connects TRBV7-3 to TRBJ2-1, with 14 bases identical to TRBD2. There are 19 residues in the CDR3. V dropped 5 bases and J dropped 0; count of bases not matched to a gene: 9. In germline, CDR1 is SGHTA, CDR2 FQGTGA. CDR3 in amino acids: CASSPGLAGAWSSYNEQFF. The CDR3, as DNA: TGTGCCAGCAGCCCGGGACTAGCGGGGGCCTGGAGCTCCTACAATGAGCAGTTCTTC.

This clone showed up just a few times. The chain carries TRBV6-1 and TRBJ1-2, with 9 bases matching TRBD1. Germline trimming cut 6 bases from V and 2 bases from J; bases unmatched to any gene: 7. The CDR3 spans 15 residues. Germline CDR1 reads MNHNS; CDR2 reads SASEGT. CDR3 nucleotide sequence: TGTGCCAGCAGCAGACTGGGACAGGGAAACTATGGCTACACCTTC. Translating it yields CASSRLGQGNYGYTF.

V and J are TRBV7-2 and TRBJ1-6, with a possible D match to TRBD1 (6 bases). V lost 5 bases and J lost 5, with 10 bases in between. Germline CDR1 is SGHTA and CDR2 is FQGNSA. The CDR3 totals 14 residues. CDR3 protein: CASSPRGDNSPLHF. In DNA, the CDR3 is TGTGCCAGCAGCCCCAGGGGAGATAATTCACCCCTCCACTTT.

The CDR3 DNA follows: TGTGCCAGTAGTGACAGGGTCCGAGAGACCCAGTACTTC. Its translation: CASSDRVRETQYF. This sequence joins TRBV19 and TRBJ2-5, with TRBD1 matching 7 bases. CDR3 length: 13 amino acids. V dropped 5 bases and J dropped 4; count of bases not matched to a gene: 4. The germline V gene has CDR1 LNHDA and CDR2 SQIVND (reference sequence).